This TCR beta chain is from a study of T cell responses to AZD1222 COVID-19 vaccine. General observations from the study: Spike-specific TCR breadth and depth grew following two AZD1222 doses. Only five to seven individuals given AZD1222 were seropositive at baseline. Scientists sampled the repertoires only once the peak T cell response had passed.

The assay was immunoSEQ multiplex PCR, and TCRdb's table has in-frame clones only and misses some. The sample holds around 140,000 clones. In regard to this clone: Its antigen is not known.

The CDR3 length is 14 residues. Germline V gene sequence: CDR1 SGHNT, CDR2 YENEEA. J lost 6 bases, V lost 8 bases, and 9 bases had no gene match. The chain joins TRBV11-3 to TRBJ2-3; TRBD2 agrees at 9 bases. The source is an adult in good health. The sample consisted of peripheral blood. The CDR3 DNA follows: TGTGCCAGCGAACCGCGGGGGGGCCGGGATACGCAGTATTTT. Protein product: CASEPRGGRDTQYF.